This is a list of T cell receptor beta chains from one sample in a study of T cells after yellow fever vaccination. From the 5' RACE reads, TCRdb called clonotypes with MiXCR, one entry per CDR3 protein. The sample includes some 73,000 distinct CDR3 sequences, roughly 7.7% of them seen just once. This specimen consisted of CD8+ T cells sorted from PBMCs, obtained on the day of the yellow fever booster vaccination. These receptors all come from a young man who received the YFV17D yellow fever vaccine. Each CDR3 is given with its conserved first and last residue. A D gene is named only where the DNA matches it firmly. Size is omitted from some rows. Given values are once, few, many or a class for expanded clones.

d_call clone_size j_call v_call cdr3_nt cdr3_aa
NA NA TRBJ2-7 TRBV12-3/TRBV12-4 TGTGCCAGCAGTAGTGGTGCGGGGTCCTACGAGCAGTACTTC CASSSGAGSYEQYF
NA NA TRBJ1-1 TRBV4-2 TGTGCCAGCAGCCAAGATGAGGAGGACGGGGACACTGAAGCTTCCTTT CASSQDEEDGDTEASF
TRBD2 few TRBJ2-7 TRBV5-6 TGTGCCAGCTCACTCGGGACTAACCTCTACGAGCAGTACTTC CASSLGTNLYEQYF
NA NA TRBJ1-4 TRBV12-3/TRBV12-4 TGTGCCAGCAGGGCCTTTCCCAATGAAAAACTGTTTTTT CASRAFPNEKLFF
TRBD1 few TRBJ1-2 TRBV7-9 TGTGCCAGCAGCCGGACAGGGGCGAACTATGGCTACACCTTC CASSRTGANYGYTF
TRBD1 NA TRBJ1-2 TRBV7-9 TGTGCCAGCAGCTTCGGGACAGGGGGAGTCTATGGCTACACCTTC CASSFGTGGVYGYTF
NA few TRBJ2-7 TRBV7-6 TGTGCCAGCAGCTTAGAGGGTTTTGTCCACGAGCAGTACTTC CASSLEGFVHEQYF
TRBD2 NA TRBJ2-7 TRBV27 TGTGCCAGCAGTTTATCTCGGGGACTAGACGCCGAGCAGTACTTC CASSLSRGLDAEQYF
NA few TRBJ1-4 TRBV9 TGTGCCAGCAGCGTAGCTCAGGGATTAGGTGAAAAACTGTTTTTT CASSVAQGLGEKLFF
NA NA TRBJ2-1 TRBV12-3/TRBV12-4 TGTGCCAGCAGTCCCGACACTAGGGAGCAGTTCTTC CASSPDTREQFF
TRBD2 few TRBJ2-3 TRBV27 TGTGCCAGCAGCCTAGGACTAGCGGCCTCTAATACGCAGTATTTT CASSLGLAASNTQYF
NA many TRBJ2-2 TRBV20-1 TGCAGTGCTAGAGATCTTTTAAGCGGTGAGGGCACCGGGGAGCTGTTTTTT CSARDLLSGEGTGELFF
TRBD1 many TRBJ2-5 TRBV29-1 TGCAGCGTTGAAGAACCTTCACAGGGGCTCCAAGAGACCCAGTACTTC CSVEEPSQGLQETQYF
NA NA TRBJ2-1 TRBV29-1 TGCAGCGCTGAAGAAGGCCACTACAATGAGCAGTTCTTC CSAEEGHYNEQFF
TRBD1 NA TRBJ1-2 TRBV20-1 TGCAGTGCTAGTACAGGGGGCTTGGCCTATGGCTACACCTTC CSASTGGLAYGYTF
TRBD2 NA TRBJ2-1 TRBV4-1 TGCGCCAGCAGCCATCCCGGGACTAGCGGGAGGCCAAGCTCCTACAATGAGCAGTTCTTC CASSHPGTSGRPSSYNEQFF
NA many TRBJ2-1 TRBV7-6 TGTGCCAGCAGCTTAGTCGGCGCCTCCTACAATGAGCAGTTCTTC CASSLVGASYNEQFF
NA few TRBJ2-2 TRBV29-1 TGCAGCGTTGGCGAGGGGAGCACCGGGGAGCTGTTTTTT CSVGEGSTGELFF
NA few TRBJ2-1 TRBV6-4 TGTGCCAGCAGTGACTCGGCAGGGGACAATGAGCAGTTCTTC CASSDSAGDNEQFF
NA NA TRBJ1-5 TRBV6-2/TRBV6-3 TGTGCCACCTCTGTGGAGGGTGGTTATCAGCCCCAGCATTTT CATSVEGGYQPQHF
NA NA TRBJ2-1 TRBV12-3/TRBV12-4 TGTGCCAGCACGGCGCAGGTAGAGCAGTTCTTC CASTAQVEQFF
NA NA TRBJ2-6 TRBV11-1 TGTGCCAGCAGCTTATATGTCTCTGGGGCCAACGTCCTGACTTTC CASSLYVSGANVLTF
TRBD2 few TRBJ2-7 TRBV12-3/TRBV12-4 TGTGCCAGCAGTTCCGGGACTAACTCCTACGAGCAGTACTTC CASSSGTNSYEQYF
TRBD1 NA TRBJ2-3 TRBV7-9 TGTGCCTGCAGTTTCCTTTCGACAGGGAGCACAGATACGCAGTATTTT CACSFLSTGSTDTQYF
NA NA TRBJ2-7 TRBV25-1 TGTGCCAGCTCACCCGGGGAAGCCTACGAGCAGTACTTC CASSPGEAYEQYF
NA NA TRBJ2-1 TRBV4-3 TGCGCCAGCAGCGACGTGGGTGGGGATGAGCAGTTCTTC CASSDVGGDEQFF
TRBD2 many TRBJ2-3 TRBV15 TGTGCCACCACGCTAGCGGGAGTTGATACGCAGTATTTT CATTLAGVDTQYF
TRBD2 few TRBJ2-5 TRBV6-2/TRBV6-3 TGTGCCAGCAGTTACTTCCCCGGTGCTAGCGGGAGTGAGACCCAGTACTTC CASSYFPGASGSETQYF
NA NA TRBJ2-2 TRBV27 TGTGCCAGCAGCCAAAGCGGGAACACCGGGGAGCTGTTTTTT CASSQSGNTGELFF
NA many TRBJ2-3 TRBV14 TGTGCCAGCAGGACGGGACCACCCGAAACAGATACGCAGTATTTT CASRTGPPETDTQYF
NA NA TRBJ2-3 TRBV7-2 TGTGCCAGCAGCTTAGTCCCAGGCACAGATACGCAGTATTTT CASSLVPGTDTQYF
TRBD1 once TRBJ2-2 TRBV7-8 TGTGCCAGCAGCTTTCGGGGACAGGGGGCGCGGGGCACCGGGGAGCTGTTTTTT CASSFRGQGARGTGELFF
NA NA TRBJ2-5 TRBV12-5 TGTGCTAGTGCTCCCAGGGCAGACCCGGGGGAGACCCAGTACTTC CASAPRADPGETQYF
NA few TRBJ2-1 TRBV6-1 TGTGCCAGCAGCAACCCGGCCAGGGGCGGTCCTAGAAACAATGAGCAGTTCTTC CASSNPARGGPRNNEQFF
TRBD2 medium-sized TRBJ2-1 TRBV6-2/TRBV6-3 TGTGCCAGCAAACCCCAGCGGGACTACTACAATGAGCAGTTCTTC CASKPQRDYYNEQFF
NA many TRBJ2-5 TRBV25-1 TGTGCCAGCAGGCAGGGGAACGGTGAGACCCAGTACTTC CASRQGNGETQYF
NA NA TRBJ2-2 TRBV7-8 TGTGCCAGCAGCTTAACTACAGGGGGGGAGCTGTTTTTT CASSLTTGGELFF
TRBD2 few TRBJ2-1 TRBV27 TGTGCCAGCAGCCCCCTGCTTGCGGGAGACCCAGAGAATGAGCAGTTCTTC CASSPLLAGDPENEQFF
TRBD2 NA TRBJ2-1 TRBV9 TGTGCCAGCAGCGGACGGGGGGAGCCTTACAATGAGCAGTTCTTC CASSGRGEPYNEQFF
TRBD2 few TRBJ2-7 TRBV6-2/TRBV6-3 TGTGCCAGCAGTTTTGGACTAGCCGAGCAGTACTTC CASSFGLAEQYF
NA NA TRBJ2-1 TRBV7-2 TGTGCCAGCAGCTTAGTTAATACCCCTGTCAATGAGCAGTTCTTC CASSLVNTPVNEQFF
TRBD2 few TRBJ2-5 TRBV6-1 TGTGCCAGCCCATGGAATCGGGGAGGGATTCGAGAGACCCAGTACTTC CASPWNRGGIRETQYF
TRBD2 NA TRBJ2-1 TRBV7-8 TGTGCCAGCAGTACCGTAGCGGGCTCCTACAATGAGCAGTTCTTC CASSTVAGSYNEQFF
NA few TRBJ2-5 TRBV13 TGTGCCAGCAGCCCTTCCCTGCGGCAAGAGACCCAGTACTTC CASSPSLRQETQYF
TRBD1 few TRBJ2-7 TRBV28 TGTGCCAGCAGCATATCCGGGACAGGGGGCGGCGAGCAGTACTTC CASSISGTGGGEQYF
TRBD2 few TRBJ2-3 TRBV20-1 TGCAGTGCCCAGGGGGTGCTAGCGGGAGTGGCAGATACGCAGTATTTT CSAQGVLAGVADTQYF
NA few TRBJ2-1 TRBV12-3/TRBV12-4 TGTGCCAGCAGTCCCTCAGGGTTTGAGCAGTTCTTC CASSPSGFEQFF
TRBD2 few TRBJ2-3 TRBV6-2/TRBV6-3 TGTGCCAGCAATCAACTAGCGGGAGCCACAGATACGCAGTATTTT CASNQLAGATDTQYF
NA NA TRBJ2-2 TRBV4-2 TGTGCCAGCAGCCAGGCCCAGGGCACCGGGGAGCTGTTTTTT CASSQAQGTGELFF
TRBD1 many TRBJ2-7 TRBV25-1 TGTGCCAGCAGTGAAGTAGACAGGGACACCGGCGAGCAGTACTTC CASSEVDRDTGEQYF
NA many TRBJ1-1 TRBV25-1 TGTGCCAGCGGTCTTGGGCGGACTGAAGCTTTCTTT CASGLGRTEAFF
NA few TRBJ1-3 TRBV9 TGTGCCAGCAGCACCGCCGGGGCGGGAAACACCATATATTTT CASSTAGAGNTIYF